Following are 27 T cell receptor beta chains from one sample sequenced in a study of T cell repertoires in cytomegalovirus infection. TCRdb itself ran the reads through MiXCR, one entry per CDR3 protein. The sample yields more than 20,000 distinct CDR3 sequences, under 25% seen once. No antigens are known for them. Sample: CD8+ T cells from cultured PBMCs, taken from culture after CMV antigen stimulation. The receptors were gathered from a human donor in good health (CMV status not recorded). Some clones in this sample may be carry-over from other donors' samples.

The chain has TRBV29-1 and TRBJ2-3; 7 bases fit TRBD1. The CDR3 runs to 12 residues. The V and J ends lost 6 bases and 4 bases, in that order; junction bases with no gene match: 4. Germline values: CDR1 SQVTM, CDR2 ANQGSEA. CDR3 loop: CSVTGNADTQYF. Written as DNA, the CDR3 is TGCAGCGTGACAGGGAACGCAGATACGCAGTATTTT.

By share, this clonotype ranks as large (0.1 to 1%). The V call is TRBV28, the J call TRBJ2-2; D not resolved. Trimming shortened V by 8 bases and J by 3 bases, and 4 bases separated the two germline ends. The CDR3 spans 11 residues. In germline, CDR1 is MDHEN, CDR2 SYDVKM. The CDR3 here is CASEDTGELFF. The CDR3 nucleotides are TGTGCCAGCGAAGACACCGGGGAGCTGTTTTTT.

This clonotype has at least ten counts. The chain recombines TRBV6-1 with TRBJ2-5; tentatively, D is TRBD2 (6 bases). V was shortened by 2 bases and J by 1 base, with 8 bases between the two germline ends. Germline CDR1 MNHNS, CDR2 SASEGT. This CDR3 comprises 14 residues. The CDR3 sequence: CASSEYGGQETQYF. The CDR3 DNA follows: TGTGCCAGCAGTGAATACGGGGGCCAAGAGACCCAGTACTTC.

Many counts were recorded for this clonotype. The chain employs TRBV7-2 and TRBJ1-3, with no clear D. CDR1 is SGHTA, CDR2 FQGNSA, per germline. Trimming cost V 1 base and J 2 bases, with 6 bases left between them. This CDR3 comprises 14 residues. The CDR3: CASSLGGTGNTIYF. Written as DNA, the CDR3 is TGTGCCAGCAGCTTAGGCGGAACTGGAAACACCATATATTTT.

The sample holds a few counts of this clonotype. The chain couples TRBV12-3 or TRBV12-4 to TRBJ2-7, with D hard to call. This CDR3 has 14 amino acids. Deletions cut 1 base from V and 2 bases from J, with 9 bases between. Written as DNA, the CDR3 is TGTGCCAGCAGTTTAGGGGAAGGAACCTACGAGCAGTACTTC. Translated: CASSLGEGTYEQYF.

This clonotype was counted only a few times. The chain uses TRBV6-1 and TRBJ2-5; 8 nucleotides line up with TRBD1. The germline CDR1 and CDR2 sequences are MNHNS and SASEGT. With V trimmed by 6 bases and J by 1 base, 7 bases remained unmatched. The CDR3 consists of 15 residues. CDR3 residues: CASRFDRGPQETQYF. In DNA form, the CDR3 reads TGTGCCAGCAGATTCGACAGGGGCCCCCAAGAGACCCAGTACTTC.

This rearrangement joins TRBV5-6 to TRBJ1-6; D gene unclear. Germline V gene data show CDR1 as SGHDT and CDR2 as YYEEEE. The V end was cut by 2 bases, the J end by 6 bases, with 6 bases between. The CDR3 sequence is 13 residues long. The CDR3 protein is CASSFTSNSPLHF. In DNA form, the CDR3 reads TGTGCCAGCAGCTTCACAAGTAATTCACCCCTCCACTTT.

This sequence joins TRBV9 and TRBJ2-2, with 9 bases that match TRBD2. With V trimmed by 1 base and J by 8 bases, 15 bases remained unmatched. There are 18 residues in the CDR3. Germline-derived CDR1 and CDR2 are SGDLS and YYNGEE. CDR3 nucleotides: TGTGCCAGCAGCGTACTCAAAGGCCCGGGACTAGCCCCGGGGGAGCTGTTTTTT. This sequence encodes CASSVLKGPGLAPGELFF.

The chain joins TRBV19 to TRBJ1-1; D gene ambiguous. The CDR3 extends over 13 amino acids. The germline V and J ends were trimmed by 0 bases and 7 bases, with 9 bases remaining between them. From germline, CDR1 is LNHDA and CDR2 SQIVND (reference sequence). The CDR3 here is CASSIDGSIEAFF. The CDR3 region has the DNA TGTGCCAGTAGTATAGATGGGAGCATTGAAGCTTTCTTT.

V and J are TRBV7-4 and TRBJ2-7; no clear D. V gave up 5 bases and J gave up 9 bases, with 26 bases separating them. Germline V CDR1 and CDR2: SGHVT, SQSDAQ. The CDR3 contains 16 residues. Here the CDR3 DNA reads TGTGCCAGCAGCCTCCCGACCCCTACGACGAGACCAAGGCAGTACTTC. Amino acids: CASSLPTPTTRPRQYF.

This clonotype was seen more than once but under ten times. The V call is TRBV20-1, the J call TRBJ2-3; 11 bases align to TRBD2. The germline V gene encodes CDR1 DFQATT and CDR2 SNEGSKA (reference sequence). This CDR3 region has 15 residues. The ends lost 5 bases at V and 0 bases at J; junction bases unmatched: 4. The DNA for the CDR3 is TGCAGTGCTTCCCCTAGCGGGGGGAGCACAGATACGCAGTATTTT. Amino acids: CSASPSGGSTDTQYF.

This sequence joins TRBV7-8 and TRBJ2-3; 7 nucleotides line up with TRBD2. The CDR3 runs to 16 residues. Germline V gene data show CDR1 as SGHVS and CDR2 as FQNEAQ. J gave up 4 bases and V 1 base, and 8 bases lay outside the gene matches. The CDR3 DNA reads TGTGCCAGCAGCTTAGACCTAGCGGTCGTATCAGATACGCAGTATTTT. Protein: CASSLDLAVVSDTQYF.

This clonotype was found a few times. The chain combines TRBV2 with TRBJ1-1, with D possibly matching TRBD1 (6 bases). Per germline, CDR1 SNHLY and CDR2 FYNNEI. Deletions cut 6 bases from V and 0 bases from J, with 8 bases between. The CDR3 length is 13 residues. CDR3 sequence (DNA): TGTGCCAGCAGGGACAGCATGAACACTGAAGCTTTCTTT. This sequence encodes CASRDSMNTEAFF.

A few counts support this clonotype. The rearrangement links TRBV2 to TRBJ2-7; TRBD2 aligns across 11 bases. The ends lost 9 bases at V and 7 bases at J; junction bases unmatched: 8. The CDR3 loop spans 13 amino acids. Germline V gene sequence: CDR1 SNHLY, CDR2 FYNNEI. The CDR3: CASVRGTSGEQYF. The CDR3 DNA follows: TGTGCCAGTGTTAGAGGGACTAGCGGAGAGCAGTACTTC. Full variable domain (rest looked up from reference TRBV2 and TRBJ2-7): EPEVTQTPSHQVTQMGQEVILRCVPISNHLYFYWYRQILGQKVEFLVSFYNNEISEKSEIFDDQFSVERPDGSNFTLKIRSTKLEDSAMYFCASVRGTSGEQYFGPGTRLTVT.

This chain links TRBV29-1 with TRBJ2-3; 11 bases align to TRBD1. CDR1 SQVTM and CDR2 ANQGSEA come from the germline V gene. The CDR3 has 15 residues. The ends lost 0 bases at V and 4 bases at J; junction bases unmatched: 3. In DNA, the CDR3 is TGCAGCGTTGAAGATCCGGGACAGGGGGCAGATACGCAGTATTTT. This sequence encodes CSVEDPGQGADTQYF.

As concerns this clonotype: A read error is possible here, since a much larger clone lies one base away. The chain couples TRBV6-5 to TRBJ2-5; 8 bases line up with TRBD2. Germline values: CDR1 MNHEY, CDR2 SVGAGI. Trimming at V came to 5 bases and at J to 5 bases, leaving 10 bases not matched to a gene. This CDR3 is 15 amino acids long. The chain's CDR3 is CASSNAGLGVETQYF. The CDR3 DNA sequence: TGTGCCAGCAGTAACGCGGGACTAGGGGTGGAGACCCAGTACTTC.

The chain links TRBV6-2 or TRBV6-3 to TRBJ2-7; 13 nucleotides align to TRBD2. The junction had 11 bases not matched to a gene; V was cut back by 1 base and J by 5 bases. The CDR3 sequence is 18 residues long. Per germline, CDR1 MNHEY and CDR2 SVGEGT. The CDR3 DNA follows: TGTGCCAGCAGTTACTTAGGACTAGCGGGGGACCCGAGGAACGAGCAGTACTTC. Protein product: CASSYLGLAGDPRNEQYF.

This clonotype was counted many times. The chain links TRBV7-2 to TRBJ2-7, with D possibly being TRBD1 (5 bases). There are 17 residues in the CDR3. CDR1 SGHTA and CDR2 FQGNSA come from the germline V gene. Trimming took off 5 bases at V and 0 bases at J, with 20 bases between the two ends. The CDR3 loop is CASSPTFPGHSSYEQYF. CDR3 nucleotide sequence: TGTGCCAGCAGCCCAACCTTTCCAGGGCACAGCTCCTACGAGCAGTACTTC.

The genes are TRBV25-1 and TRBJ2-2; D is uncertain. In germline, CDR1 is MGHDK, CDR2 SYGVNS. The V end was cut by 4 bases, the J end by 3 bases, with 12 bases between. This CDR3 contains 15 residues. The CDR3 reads CASSVGWQDTGELFF. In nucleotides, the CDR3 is TGTGCCAGCAGTGTTGGGTGGCAGGACACCGGGGAGCTGTTTTTT.

In DNA, the CDR3 is TGCGCCAGCAGCTGGTCCGCCTCCTACAATGAGCAGTTCTTC. It codes for CASSWSASYNEQFF. The chain uses TRBV4-1 and TRBJ2-1; D ambiguous. This CDR3 is 14 amino acids long. V was trimmed by 5 bases and J by 0 bases, leaving 8 bases between them. Germline lookup yields CDR1 MGHRA and CDR2 YSYEKL.

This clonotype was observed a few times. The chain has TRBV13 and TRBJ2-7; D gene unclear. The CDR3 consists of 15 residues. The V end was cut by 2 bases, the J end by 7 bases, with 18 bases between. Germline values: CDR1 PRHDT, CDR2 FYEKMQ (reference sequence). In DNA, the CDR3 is TGTGCCAGCAGCTTACCGGGCCCTCCCCAAGGAGAGCAGTACTTC. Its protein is CASSLPGPPQGEQYF.

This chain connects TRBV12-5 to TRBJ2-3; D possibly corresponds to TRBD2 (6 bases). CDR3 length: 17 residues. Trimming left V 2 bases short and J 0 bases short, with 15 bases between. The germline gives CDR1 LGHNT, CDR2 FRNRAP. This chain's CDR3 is CASGLPSWGDSTDTQYF. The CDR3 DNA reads TGTGCTAGTGGTTTGCCCTCCTGGGGGGACAGCACAGATACGCAGTATTTT.

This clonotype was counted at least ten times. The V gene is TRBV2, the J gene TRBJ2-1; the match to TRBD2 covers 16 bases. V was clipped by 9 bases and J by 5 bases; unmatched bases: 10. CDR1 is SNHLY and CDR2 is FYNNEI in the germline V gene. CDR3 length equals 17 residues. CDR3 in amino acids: CASIPGLAGGPDNEQFF. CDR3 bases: TGTGCCAGTATTCCGGGACTAGCGGGGGGGCCGGACAATGAGCAGTTCTTC.

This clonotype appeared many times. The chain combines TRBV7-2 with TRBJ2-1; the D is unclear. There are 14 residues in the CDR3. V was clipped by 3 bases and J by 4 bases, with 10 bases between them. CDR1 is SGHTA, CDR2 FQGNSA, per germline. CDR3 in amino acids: CASSFAVKYNEQFF. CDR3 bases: TGTGCCAGCAGCTTCGCCGTGAAATACAATGAGCAGTTCTTC.

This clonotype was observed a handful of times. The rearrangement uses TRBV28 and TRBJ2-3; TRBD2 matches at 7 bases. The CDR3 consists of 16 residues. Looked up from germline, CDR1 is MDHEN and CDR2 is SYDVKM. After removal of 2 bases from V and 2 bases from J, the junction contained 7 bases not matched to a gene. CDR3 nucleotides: TGTGCCAGCAGTTTACCGAGCGGGGCCACCACAGATACGCAGTATTTT. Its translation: CASSLPSGATTDTQYF.

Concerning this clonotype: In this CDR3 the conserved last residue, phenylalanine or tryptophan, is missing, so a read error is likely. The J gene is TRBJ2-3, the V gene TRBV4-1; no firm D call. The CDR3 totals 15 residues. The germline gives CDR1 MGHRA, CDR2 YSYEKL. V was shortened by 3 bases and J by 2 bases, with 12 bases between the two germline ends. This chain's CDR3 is CASSHQKDATDTQYY. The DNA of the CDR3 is TGCGCCAGCAGCCATCAAAAGGACGCCACAGATACGCAGTATTAT.

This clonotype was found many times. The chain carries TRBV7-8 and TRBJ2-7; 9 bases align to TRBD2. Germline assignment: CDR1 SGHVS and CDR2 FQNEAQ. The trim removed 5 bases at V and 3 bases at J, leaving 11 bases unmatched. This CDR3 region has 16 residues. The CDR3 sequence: CASSKLWLAGIYEQYF. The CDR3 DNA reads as TGTGCCAGCAGCAAATTGTGGCTAGCGGGAATCTACGAGCAGTACTTC.